This passage covers 29 T cell receptor beta chains from one sample sequenced in a study of shared clonotypes between healthy human individuals. TCRdb's table, derived via immunoSEQ multiplex PCR, lists solely in-frame clones and lacks some. The repertoire has roughly 1.5 million clones, approximately 98% of them found once; the top ten carry 0.45%. Sequencing was carried out using naive CD4+ T cells sorted from blood. Subset reported: CD45RA+ positively selected. The receptor source for this set is a man aged 25-40 years in good health.

V gene TRBV5-1 combines with J gene TRBJ2-5; the D gene is possibly TRBD2 (6 bases). Germline CDR1 reads SGHRS; CDR2 reads YFSETQ. Trimming cost V 6 bases and J 2 bases, with 17 bases left between them. The CDR3 is made up of 15 amino acids. This CDR3 is CASTVRGLDQETQYF. The CDR3 DNA reads TGCGCCAGCACCGTCCGGGGGTTGGATCAAGAGACCCAGTACTTC.

This chain connects TRBV4-3 to TRBJ2-7; a weak D match, TRBD2 (5 bases). The CDR3 length is 15 residues. Germline CDR1 is LGHNA and CDR2 is YSLEER. The ends were cut back, 1 base at V and 6 bases at J, with 16 bases in the middle. CDR3 sequence: CASSQGVGGLGEQYF. The CDR3 DNA reads TGCGCCAGCAGCCAAGGGGTAGGAGGCCTAGGCGAGCAGTACTTC.

This chain links TRBV2 with TRBJ1-2; perhaps TRBD1 as D (6 bases). In germline, CDR1 is SNHLY, CDR2 FYNNEI. This CDR3 is 15 amino acids long. V was trimmed by 0 bases and J by 3 bases, leaving 11 bases between them. The CDR3 spells CASSEARGAHYGYTF. Written as DNA, the CDR3 is TGTGCCAGCAGTGAAGCGAGGGGGGCCCACTATGGCTACACCTTC.

J is TRBJ1-5 and V is TRBV5-1; D might be TRBD1 (6 bases). Trimming left V 0 bases short and J 5 bases short, with 9 bases between. Germline values: CDR1 SGHRS, CDR2 YFSETQ. The CDR3 consists of 14 residues. The CDR3 region has the DNA TGCGCCAGCAGCTTGGCGGGGGCCGATCAGCCCCAGCATTTT. Translated: CASSLAGADQPQHF.

V gene TRBV9 combines with J gene TRBJ2-1, with D uncertain. CDR3 size: 16 residues. V lost 0 bases, J lost 0 bases, and 10 bases lay in between. Germline CDR1 reads SGDLS; CDR2 reads YYNGEE. This CDR3 reads CASSVAGKSSYNEQFF. Written as DNA, the CDR3 is TGTGCCAGCAGCGTAGCGGGTAAGAGCTCCTACAATGAGCAGTTCTTC.

The chain couples TRBV25-1 to TRBJ2-1; D call uncertain. CDR3 length: 17 residues. The germline CDR1 and CDR2 sequences are MGHDK and SYGVNS. V lost 0 bases and J 12 bases, leaving 24 bases between the germline ends. The chain's CDR3 is CASSEYMSPSAGARQFF. The DNA for the CDR3 is TGTGCCAGCAGTGAATATATGTCGCCCTCCGCAGGAGCACGGCAGTTCTTC.

The CDR3 nucleotides are TGTGCCAGCAGTAAACTAGCGGCAGCCTACGAGCAGTACTTC. Amino acids: CASSKLAAAYEQYF. The chain is built from TRBV27 and TRBJ2-7, with 8 bases matching TRBD2. The CDR3 covers 14 residues. V trimming: 5 bases; J trimming: 2 bases; junction bases outside the gene matches: 5. Germline CDR1 reads MNHEY; CDR2 reads SMNVEV (reference sequence).

The J gene is TRBJ2-3, the V gene TRBV11-2; possibly TRBD1 for D (6 bases). The CDR3 has 15 amino acids. The V end was cut by 4 bases, the J end by 0 bases, with 11 bases between. Germline values: CDR1 SGHAT, CDR2 FQNNGV. The CDR3 region is CASSSGQTSTDTQYF. CDR3 in DNA: TGTGCCAGCAGCTCAGGACAGACTAGCACAGATACGCAGTATTTT.

V usage is TRBV4-3 and J usage is TRBJ1-4; D is possibly TRBD1 (6 bases). V was clipped by 4 bases and J by 1 base, with 10 bases between them. This CDR3 contains 15 residues. Germline loops: CDR1 LGHNA, CDR2 YSLEER. The CDR3 reads CASSLRGGTNEKLFF. Written as DNA, the CDR3 is TGCGCCAGCAGCCTAAGGGGGGGAACTAATGAAAAACTGTTTTTT.

The count of this clone is one. The V call is TRBV7-8, the J call TRBJ2-7; D unclear. Trimming shortened V by 1 base and J by 0 bases, and 13 bases separated the two germline ends. The V gene's germline CDR1 is SGHVS and CDR2 FQNEAQ. This CDR3 has 16 residues. Here the CDR3 reads CASSLVNRVSSYEQYF. The CDR3 bases are TGTGCCAGCAGCTTAGTGAATAGGGTAAGCTCCTACGAGCAGTACTTC.

The CDR3 loop reads CASSPRQGAPPDTQYF. As DNA, the CDR3 is TGTGCCAGCAGTCCACGACAGGGGGCCCCTCCGGATACGCAGTATTTT. This chain uses TRBV6-4 with TRBJ2-3, with 10 positions matching TRBD1. V gave up 5 bases and J gave up 6 bases; unmatched junction bases: 11. CDR3 length: 16 residues. CDR1 MRHNA and CDR2 SNTAGT come from the germline V gene.

The chain employs TRBV7-6 and TRBJ2-2; 7 nucleotides agree with TRBD1. The CDR3 is 18 amino acids. Germline V gene lookup returns CDR1 SGHVS and CDR2 FNYEAQ. The trim removed 0 bases at V and 5 bases at J, leaving 12 bases unmatched. In DNA, the CDR3 is TGTGCCAGCAGCTTAGCGACAGGGTCCCAGTTGGGGACCGGGGAGCTGTTTTTT. This translates into CASSLATGSQLGTGELFF.

This clone was seen once. This chain joins TRBV18 and TRBJ2-1; 8 bases map to TRBD1. The CDR3 length is 16 residues. Trimming removed 4 bases from V and 8 bases from J; junction bases left unmatched: 13. In germline, CDR1 is KGHSH, CDR2 LQKENI. The CDR3 is CASSRNRGTGLHEQFF. CDR3 bases: TGTGCCAGCTCACGCAATAGAGGGACAGGATTACATGAGCAGTTCTTC.

J is TRBJ1-1 and V is TRBV6-1, with 8 bases lining up with TRBD1. CDR3 length: 13 residues. Germline assignment: CDR1 MNHNS and CDR2 SASEGT. V lost 7 bases to trimming and J lost 3 bases; unmatched junction nucleotides: 4. CDR3 protein: CASTLDRDTEAFF. The CDR3 DNA is TGTGCCAGCACCTTGGACAGGGACACTGAAGCTTTCTTT.

This clone occurred a few times. V gene TRBV2 combines with J gene TRBJ2-7; D might be TRBD2 (5 bases). V lost 6 bases and J lost 7, with 25 bases in between. The CDR3 runs 16 residues. Germline V gives CDR1 SNHLY, CDR2 FYNNEI. Here the CDR3 reads CASRPRAFREPWEQYF. The CDR3 region has the DNA TGTGCCAGCAGACCCCGTGCTTTCCGGGAACCATGGGAGCAGTACTTC.

The rearrangement uses TRBV5-5 and TRBJ1-5; no clear D gene. V dropped 0 bases and J dropped 2 bases, with 12 bases sitting between them. Germline CDR1 and CDR2: SGHKS and YYEKEE (reference sequence). This CDR3 spans 16 amino acids. Here the CDR3 DNA reads TGTGCCAGCAGCTTGGTTACGACAAATGGCAATCAGCCCCAGCATTTT. Translation gives CASSLVTTNGNQPQHF.

The J gene is TRBJ1-3, the V gene TRBV18; D not resolved. Germline values: CDR1 KGHSH, CDR2 LQKENI. Trimming pared 2 bases from V and 0 bases from J, leaving 8 bases between. The CDR3 contains 15 residues. CDR3 sequence: CASSPTIASGNTIYF. The CDR3 DNA reads as TGTGCCAGCTCACCAACTATCGCCTCTGGAAACACCATATATTTT. Using reference TRBV18 and TRBJ1-3 for the parts outside the CDR3, the full variable domain is NAGVMQNPRHLVRRRGQEARLRCSPMKGHSHVYWYRQLPEEGLKFMVYLQKENIIDESGMPKERFSAEFPKEGPSILRIQQVVRGDSAAYFCASSPTIASGNTIYFGEGSWLTVV.

V gene TRBV7-2 combines with J gene TRBJ2-3; maybe TRBD1 (6 bases). V was clipped by 0 bases and J by 0 bases, with 7 bases between them. The CDR3 covers 15 residues. The germline V gene encodes CDR1 SGHTA and CDR2 FQGNSA. The CDR3 here is CASSLAGHSTDTQYF. The CDR3 DNA sequence: TGTGCCAGCAGCTTAGCGGGACACAGCACAGATACGCAGTATTTT.

This clone has only one observation. The gene calls are TRBV25-1 and TRBJ2-5; no definite D call. The CDR3 length is 13 residues. Trimming took off 3 bases at V and 4 bases at J, with 9 bases between the two ends. CDR1 and CDR2 (germline): MGHDK, SYGVNS. CDR3 amino acids: CASSDRDLETQYF. The CDR3 region has the DNA TGTGCCAGCAGTGACAGAGACCTAGAGACCCAGTACTTC.

In the case of this clone: Different DNA sequences within this sample yield the same CDR3. This rearrangement joins TRBV7-2 to TRBJ2-1; 7 bases agree with TRBD1. CDR3 length: 12 amino acids. V lost 3 bases, J lost 7 bases, and 0 bases stayed unmatched. The V gene's germline CDR1 is SGHTA and CDR2 FQGNSA. CDR3 amino acids: CASSFRGNEQFF. The DNA for the CDR3 is TGTGCCAGCAGCTTCAGGGGGAATGAGCAGTTCTTC.

This sequence joins TRBV11-2 and TRBJ2-3, with D tentatively TRBD2 (6 bases). V dropped 2 bases and J dropped 2 bases, with 17 bases sitting between them. Germline V gives CDR1 SGHAT, CDR2 FQNNGV. The length of the CDR3 is 17 residues. CDR3 protein: CASSLKSRLGYTDTQYF. The CDR3 DNA is TGTGCCAGCAGCTTAAAGAGTCGACTAGGATACACAGATACGCAGTATTTT.

A single count supports this clone. The chain has TRBV6-6 and TRBJ1-1, with D unclear. V was pared by 0 bases and J by 4 bases, with 9 bases between. CDR1 and CDR2 (germline): MNHNY, SVGAGI (reference sequence). The CDR3 covers 14 residues. CDR3 region: CASSYSVTSTEAFF. The CDR3 bases are TGTGCCAGCAGTTACTCCGTTACGAGCACTGAAGCTTTCTTT.

The genes are TRBV18 and TRBJ2-5; maybe TRBD1 (6 bases). The V end was cut by 2 bases, the J end by 2 bases, with 9 bases between. The CDR3 runs 14 residues. The germline gives CDR1 KGHSH, CDR2 LQKENI. The CDR3, as DNA: TGTGCCAGCTCACCAAGAGGACAGCAAGAGACCCAGTACTTC. The encoded protein is CASSPRGQQETQYF.

V gene TRBV1 combines with J gene TRBJ2-5; the DNA was not used to check the table's D call, TRBD2. TRBV1 constitutes a pseudogene. This CDR3 contains 15 residues. The CDR3 loop is CTSSQARDAQETQYF. The CDR3 nucleotides read TGCACCAGCAGCCAGGCGCGGGACGCACAAGAGACCCAGTACTTC.

This chain links TRBV5-6 with TRBJ1-5; D is perhaps TRBD1 (5 bases). CDR1 SGHDT and CDR2 YYEEEE come from the germline V gene. V shed 4 bases and J shed 2 bases, with 10 bases lying between them. The CDR3 has 14 amino acids. As DNA, the CDR3 is TGTGCCAGCAGCGGCAGGGCGGGCAATCAGCCCCAGCATTTT. It specifies CASSGRAGNQPQHF.

V and J are TRBV6-5 and TRBJ1-2; tentatively, D is TRBD1 (5 bases). The ends were cut back, 2 bases at V and 7 bases at J, with 8 bases in the middle. Germline V gene lookup returns CDR1 MNHEY and CDR2 SVGAGI. The CDR3 is 12 amino acids. CDR3 protein: CASSYAQGGYTF. The DNA for the CDR3 is TGTGCCAGCAGTTACGCCCAGGGTGGCTACACCTTC.

The gene calls are TRBV9 and TRBJ2-3, with D hard to call. In germline, CDR1 is SGDLS, CDR2 YYNGEE. CDR3 length equals 14 residues. The V gene lost 6 bases and the J gene lost 1 base, with 12 bases spanning the gap. The CDR3 spells CASTQGEGTDTQYF. The CDR3 coding sequence is TGTGCCAGCACCCAAGGAGAGGGCACAGATACGCAGTATTTT.

V gene TRBV7-9 combines with J gene TRBJ1-1; D uncertain. This CDR3 region has 16 residues. The V end was cut by 1 base, the J end by 1 base, with 13 bases between. Germline V gene sequence: CDR1 SEHNR, CDR2 FQNEAQ (reference sequence). In DNA, the CDR3 is TGTGCCAGCAGCTTAGTGGATATTGTCGCGAACACTGAAGCTTTCTTT. This codes for CASSLVDIVANTEAFF.

This sequence joins TRBV6-5 and TRBJ1-5; D may be TRBD1 (5 bases). This CDR3 contains 15 residues. In germline, CDR1 is MNHEY, CDR2 SVGAGI. Trimming took off 5 bases at V and 4 bases at J, with 15 bases between the two ends. The CDR3 region is CASSKQSGWNQPQHF. In nucleotides, the CDR3 is TGTGCCAGCAGTAAACAATCAGGGTGGAATCAGCCCCAGCATTTT.